This TCR beta chain was recovered during a study of identical twins. The length of the CDR3 is 13 residues. This clonotype was observed at least ten times. A junction boundary mismatches the germline segment, possibly from a read error. Template switching introduced a universal primer site, and the cDNA bore unique molecular identifiers. TCRdb ran MiXCR on the 5' RACE reads and lists one entry per CDR3 protein. Here the sample spans approximately 680,000 distinct CDR3 sequences, under 8.5% being singletons. These same records also appear under a second study, on yellow fever vaccine responses in identical twins.

Sequenced: PBMCs. This sequence joins TRBV12-3 or TRBV12-4 and TRBJ1-5, with D possibly being TRBD1 (6 bases). This clonotype was sampled from a woman in her late teens or twenties in good health. CDR3 in DNA: TGCGCCAGCAGCTTTTCAGGGGATCAGCCCCAGCATTTT. This codes for CASSFSGDQPQHF.